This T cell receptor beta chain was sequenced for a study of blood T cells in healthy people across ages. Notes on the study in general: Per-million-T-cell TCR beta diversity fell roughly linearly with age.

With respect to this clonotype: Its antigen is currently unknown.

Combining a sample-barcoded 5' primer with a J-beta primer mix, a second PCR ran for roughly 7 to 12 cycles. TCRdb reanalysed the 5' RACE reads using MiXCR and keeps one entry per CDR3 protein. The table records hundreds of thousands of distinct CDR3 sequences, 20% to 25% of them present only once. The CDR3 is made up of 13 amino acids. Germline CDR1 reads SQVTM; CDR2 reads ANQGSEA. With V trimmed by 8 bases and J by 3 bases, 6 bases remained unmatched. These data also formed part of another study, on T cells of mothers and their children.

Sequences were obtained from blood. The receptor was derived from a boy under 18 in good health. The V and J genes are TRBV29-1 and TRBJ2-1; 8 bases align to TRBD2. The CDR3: CSILLAVYNEQFF. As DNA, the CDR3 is TGCAGCATCCTACTAGCGGTCTACAATGAGCAGTTCTTC.